The source of this T cell receptor beta chain is a study of metastatic and nonmetastatic thyroid tumors. Each patient came to thyroid surgery without any prior treatment (of any kind). V was pared by 2 bases and J by 0 bases, with 5 bases between. CDR1 GTSNPN and CDR2 SVGIG come from the germline V gene (reference sequence). The CDR3 runs to 13 residues. Study-wide results and limits: Benign nodules were reported to have significantly lower TCR beta diversity than malignant thyroid tumors, in blood and tumor.

TCRdb re-called clones from the PCR reads using MiXCR. The sample has about 23,000 clones, over 20% seen once. About this clone itself: Its antigen is unidentified.

Sequencing was done on a sample of blood. This rearrangement joins TRBV30 to TRBJ1-3; D is unresolved. The source is a female donor with papillary thyroid cancer or a benign thyroid nodule (not recorded which). Some clones in this sample may be carry-over from other donors' samples. The CDR3 sequence is CAWSLISGNTIYF. The CDR3 bases are TGTGCCTGGAGTCTGATCTCTGGAAACACCATATATTTT. The variable domain in full, with the rest retrieved from reference TRBV30 and TRBJ1-3, is SQTIHQWPATLVQPVGSPLSLECTVEGTSNPNLYWYRQAAGRGLQLLFYSVGIGQISSEVPQNLSASRPQDRQFILSSKKLLLSDSGFYLCAWSLISGNTIYFGEGSWLTVV.